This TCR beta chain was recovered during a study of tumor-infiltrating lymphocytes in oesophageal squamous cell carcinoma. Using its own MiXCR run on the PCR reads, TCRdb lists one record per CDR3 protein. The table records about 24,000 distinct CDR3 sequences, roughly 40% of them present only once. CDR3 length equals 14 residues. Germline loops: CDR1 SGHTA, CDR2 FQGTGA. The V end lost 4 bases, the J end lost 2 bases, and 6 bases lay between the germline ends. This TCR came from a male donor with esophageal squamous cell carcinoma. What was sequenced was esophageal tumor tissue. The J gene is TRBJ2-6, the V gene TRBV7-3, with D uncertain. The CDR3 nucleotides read TGTGCCAGCAGCTCTTCCCCTGGGGCCAACGTCCTGACTTTC. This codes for CASSSSPGANVLTF.